These 28 T cell receptor beta chains were all obtained from the same sample, sequenced in a study of blood T cell repertoires in COVID-19. Here immunoSEQ multiplex PCR was the method, and the copy in TCRdb shows in-frame clones only, minus some. This sample has more than 70,000 clones, with approximately 86% found just once. The material sequenced was peripheral blood. Receptor source: a woman between 50 and 59 years old with active or convalescent COVID-19.

The V and J genes are TRBV5-6 and TRBJ2-5; 7 nucleotides match TRBD2. The junction had 7 bases not matched to a gene; V was cut back by 4 bases and J by 1 base. The CDR3 is made up of 15 amino acids. CDR1 SGHDT and CDR2 YYEEEE come from the germline V gene. The CDR3 loop is CASSLRGRAQETQYF. CDR3 in DNA: TGTGCCAGCAGCCTGCGGGGGAGGGCCCAAGAGACCCAGTACTTC.

The J gene is TRBJ2-5, the V gene TRBV12-3 or TRBV12-4, with D maybe TRBD2 (5 bases). The CDR3 consists of 13 residues. V was cut by 6 bases and J by 2 bases, with 10 bases left in between. The CDR3 loop is CASRVTNQETQYF. In DNA, the CDR3 is TGTGCCAGCAGGGTGACTAATCAAGAGACCCAGTACTTC.

This clone was observed once. The chain has TRBV3-1 (or the pseudogene TRBV3-2) and TRBJ2-2; maybe TRBD2 (5 bases). V was cut by 4 bases and J by 5 bases, with 11 bases left in between. The CDR3 sequence is 14 residues long. From germline, CDR1 is LGHDT and CDR2 YNNKEL (reference sequence). Here the CDR3 DNA reads TGTGCCAGCAGCCCATGGGGAGAGACCGGGGAGCTGTTTTTT. Translating gives CASSPWGETGELFF.

In its sample, this clone is medium-sized. The chain joins TRBV7-9 to TRBJ1-6; the match to TRBD1 covers 7 bases. The junction had 5 bases not matched to a gene; V was cut back by 6 bases and J by 6 bases. This CDR3 region has 14 residues. Germline-derived CDR1 and CDR2 are SEHNR and FQNEAQ (reference sequence). For the CDR3, the DNA is TGTGCCAGCAGTTACGGACAGGCTAATTCACCCCTCCACTTT. Translated: CASSYGQANSPLHF.

The rearrangement joins TRBV18 to TRBJ1-5; D is uncertain. This CDR3 spans 14 amino acids. V was clipped by 0 bases and J by 2 bases, with 5 bases between them. CDR1 and CDR2 (germline): KGHSH, LQKENI. This chain's CDR3 is CASSPPGGNQPQHF. CDR3 DNA: TGTGCCAGCTCACCACCAGGAGGCAATCAGCCCCAGCATTTT.

This clone has more than one count but fewer than ten. The chain uses TRBV6-5 and TRBJ1-1, with D perhaps TRBD1 (6 bases). The CDR3 is made up of 13 amino acids. In germline, CDR1 is MNHEY, CDR2 SVGAGI. V lost 8 bases and J 2 bases, leaving 12 bases between the germline ends. CDR3 in amino acids: CASLRGFNTEAFF. The CDR3 DNA is TGTGCCAGCCTCAGGGGATTTAACACTGAAGCTTTCTTT.

The V gene is TRBV30, the J gene TRBJ2-5; D remains ambiguous. The CDR3 runs 12 residues. Germline-derived CDR1 and CDR2 are GTSNPN and SVGIG (reference sequence). V was trimmed by 0 bases and J by 3 bases, leaving 5 bases between them. Written as DNA, the CDR3 is TGTGCCTGGAGTGTATCGGAAGAGACCCAGTACTTC. This encodes CAWSVSEETQYF.

The rearrangement links TRBV24-1 to TRBJ2-5; 8 nucleotides match TRBD2. J was trimmed by 7 bases and V by 4 bases; bases with no gene match: 13. The germline CDR1 and CDR2 sequences are KGHDR and SFDVKD. CDR3 length equals 16 residues. For the CDR3, the DNA is TGTGCCACCAGTGACCCCCGGACTAGCCCACGGGGGACCCAGTACTTC. This translates into CATSDPRTSPRGTQYF.

The chain combines TRBV6-2 or TRBV6-3 with TRBJ2-3, with D perhaps matching TRBD1 (6 bases). Deletions cut 0 bases from V and 5 bases from J, with 15 bases between. The CDR3 is 16 residues long. Germline lookup yields CDR1 MNHEY and CDR2 SVGEGT. CDR3: CASSYSGALEGDTQYF. In DNA form, the CDR3 reads TGTGCCAGCAGTTACTCGGGGGCCCTCGAAGGAGATACGCAGTATTTT.

The chain recombines TRBV30 with TRBJ1-1; 10 nucleotides align to TRBD1. Germline V CDR1 and CDR2: GTSNPN, SVGIG (reference sequence). This CDR3 region has 14 residues. V was clipped by 0 bases and J by 5 bases; unmatched bases: 3. For the CDR3, the DNA is TGTGCCTGGAGTGTAGAGGACAGGGGGACTGAAGCTTTCTTT. This sequence encodes CAWSVEDRGTEAFF.

This clone was detected once. The V gene is TRBV6-4, the J gene TRBJ1-1; possible D gene TRBD1, 6 bases. CDR3 length equals 15 residues. Germline CDR1 and CDR2: MRHNA and SNTAGT. The V and J ends lost 3 bases and 4 bases respectively, with 15 bases between them. The CDR3 region is CASSEGASGRTEAFF. The CDR3 nucleotides are TGTGCCAGCAGTGAGGGGGCCAGTGGTCGCACTGAAGCTTTCTTT.

Here the CDR3 DNA reads TGCGCCAGCAGCCATGGCGGGGGGGCCCATAATGAGCAGTTCTTC. Its translation: CASSHGGGAHNEQFF. The V call is TRBV4-3, the J call TRBJ2-1, with TRBD2 matching over 9 bases. CDR1 LGHNA and CDR2 YSLEER come from the germline V gene. The J segment lost 7 bases and the V segment lost 3 bases, leaving 7 bases of the junction unmatched. This CDR3 comprises 15 residues.

V gene TRBV19 combines with J gene TRBJ1-5; TRBD1 matches 11 bases. The CDR3 has 14 amino acids. From germline, CDR1 is LNHDA and CDR2 SQIVND (reference sequence). V gave up 5 bases and J gave up 5 bases; unmatched junction bases: 2. The CDR3, as DNA: TGTGCCAGTAGTGGGACAGGGGGTTATCAGCCCCAGCATTTT. It translates to CASSGTGGYQPQHF.

The rearrangement joins TRBV2 to TRBJ2-2, with D tentatively TRBD1 (6 bases). Germline values: CDR1 SNHLY, CDR2 FYNNEI. The CDR3 loop spans 13 amino acids. Trimming pared 5 bases from V and 6 bases from J, leaving 10 bases between. The CDR3 DNA sequence: TGTGCCAGCAGTTCACGGACAGCCGGGGAGCTGTTTTTT. It codes for CASSSRTAGELFF.

This clone was recorded only once. J is TRBJ1-1 and V is TRBV5-1; no firm D call. Germline lookup yields CDR1 SGHRS and CDR2 YFSETQ. The germline V and J ends were trimmed by 0 bases and 10 bases, with 7 bases remaining between them. The CDR3 extends over 11 amino acids. In DNA, the CDR3 is TGCGCCAGCAGCTTGGAAGGAGTAGCTTTCTTT. Translating gives CASSLEGVAFF.

The rearrangement joins TRBV7-8 to TRBJ2-3; 9 positions match TRBD1. The ends lost 0 bases at V and 5 bases at J; junction bases unmatched: 6. CDR1 and CDR2 from the germline V gene are SGHVS and FQNEAQ. CDR3 length: 16 residues. CDR3 DNA: TGTGCCAGCAGCTTAGCCCGGGACAGGGCACGAGATACGCAGTATTTT. It translates to CASSLARDRARDTQYF.

This sequence joins TRBV10-3 and TRBJ1-2, with D possibly TRBD1 on 5 matching bases. The CDR3 extends over 14 amino acids. CDR1 and CDR2 from the germline V gene are ENHRY and SYGVKD. The V gene lost 0 bases and the J gene lost 8 bases, with 13 bases spanning the gap. CDR3 sequence reads: CAISESLGVEGYTF. The CDR3 coding sequence is TGTGCCATCAGTGAGTCGTTAGGGGTGGAGGGCTACACCTTC.

CDR3 protein: CASSQGTGSQTQYF. The CDR3 bases are TGCGCCAGCAGCCAAGGGACAGGGTCCCAGACCCAGTACTTC. This sequence joins TRBV4-3 and TRBJ2-5; 8 nucleotides line up with TRBD1. Germline loops: CDR1 LGHNA, CDR2 YSLEER. The CDR3 has 14 residues. J was trimmed by 6 bases and V by 1 base; bases with no gene match: 4.

This rearrangement joins TRBV14 to TRBJ2-7; D unresolved. Germline-derived CDR1 and CDR2 are SGHDN and FVKESK. The V end lost 2 bases, the J end lost 4 bases, and 9 bases lay between the germline ends. CDR3 length: 13 amino acids. CDR3 DNA: TGTGCCAGCAGCCAACACAGAGCATACGAGCAGTACTTC. This sequence encodes CASSQHRAYEQYF.

The J gene is TRBJ2-3, the V gene TRBV3-1 (or the pseudogene TRBV3-2); 7 bases are a match to TRBD2. The junction had 2 bases not matched to a gene; V was cut back by 4 bases and J by 1 base. The CDR3 length is 14 residues. Germline V gene sequence: CDR1 LGHDT, CDR2 YNNKEL (reference sequence). The CDR3 nucleotides read TGTGCCAGCAGCCGACTAGCCGGCACAGATACGCAGTATTTT. This translates into CASSRLAGTDTQYF.

This chain uses TRBV2 with TRBJ1-2; a possible D gene is TRBD1 (5 bases). The CDR3 spans 14 residues. The V end lost 4 bases, the J end lost 6 bases, and 15 bases lay between the germline ends. Germline loops: CDR1 SNHLY, CDR2 FYNNEI. CDR3: CASSGLTDLDGYTF. CDR3 DNA: TGTGCCAGCAGTGGTTTGACAGATTTGGATGGCTACACCTTC.

The chain links TRBV11-2 to TRBJ1-6, with a weak D call TRBD1 (6 bases). Germline CDR1 is SGHAT and CDR2 is FQNNGV. V was clipped by 6 bases and J by 4 bases, with 10 bases between them. The CDR3 loop spans 14 amino acids. The CDR3 sequence: CASSQGTYNSPLHF. The CDR3, as DNA: TGTGCCAGCAGTCAGGGGACATATAATTCACCCCTCCACTTT. Based on the CDR3 plus reference TRBV11-2 and TRBJ1-6, the full variable domain is EAGVAQSPRYKIIEKRQSVAFWCNPISGHATLYWYQQILGQGPKLLIQFQNNGVVDDSQLPKDRFSAERLKGVDSTLKIQPAKLEDSAVYLCASSQGTYNSPLHFGNGTRLTVT.

The genes are TRBV7-9 and TRBJ2-7, with TRBD1 identical over 7 bases. This CDR3 has 15 amino acids. The V gene's germline CDR1 is SEHNR and CDR2 FQNEAQ (reference sequence). V shed 5 bases, J shed 2 bases, and the junction held 9 bases outside the gene matches. For the CDR3, the DNA is TGTGCCAGCAGCCGAGAGGGGGCGATTGCCTACGAGCAGTACTTC. Its protein product is CASSREGAIAYEQYF. The whole variable domain, filled in from reference TRBV7-9 and TRBJ2-7, reads DTGVSQNPRHKITKRGQNVTFRCDPISEHNRLYWYRQTLGQGPEFLTYFQNEAQLEKSRLLSDRFSAERPKGSFSTLEIQRTEQGDSAMYLCASSREGAIAYEQYFGPGTRLTVT.

V usage is TRBV6-6 and J usage is TRBJ1-4, with no clear D. This CDR3 contains 15 residues. Trimming took 4 bases from V and 3 from J, leaving 12 bases between them. CDR1 MNHNY and CDR2 SVGAGI come from the germline V gene (reference sequence). The CDR3 protein is CASSFPRNSNEKLFF. CDR3 DNA sequence: TGTGCCAGCAGTTTCCCGCGGAACTCTAATGAAAAACTGTTTTTT.

J is TRBJ2-1 and V is TRBV7-3, with a tentative D call TRBD1 (6 bases). The germline V gene encodes CDR1 SGHTA and CDR2 FQGTGA. The length of the CDR3 is 16 residues. The germline V and J ends were trimmed by 5 bases and 8 bases, with 22 bases remaining between them. CDR3 region: CASSRGGPPEVDEQFF. CDR3 nucleotide sequence: TGTGCCAGCAGCCGAGGGGGACCCCCGGAGGTCGATGAGCAGTTCTTC.

In its sample, this clone was seen once. This chain uses TRBV6-2 or TRBV6-3 with TRBJ1-1; TRBD1 is a possible D gene (5 bases). CDR1 is MNHEY and CDR2 is SVGEGT in the germline V gene. V lost 2 bases to trimming and J lost 1 base, with 11 bases between them. The length of the CDR3 is 15 residues. CDR3 DNA sequence: TGTGCCAGCAGTTACCGGGGACTGGGGAACACTGAAGCTTTCTTT. Translated: CASSYRGLGNTEAFF.

V usage is TRBV3-1 (or the pseudogene TRBV3-2) and J usage is TRBJ2-1; the match to TRBD2 covers 8 bases. J gave up 12 bases and V 0 bases, and 13 bases lay outside the gene matches. Germline V lookup: CDR1 LGHDT, CDR2 YNNKEL (reference sequence). The CDR3 is 16 amino acids. The DNA of the CDR3 is TGTGCCAGCAGCCAAGATCGGGGGACTAGGGGTATGGGGCAGTTCTTC. Its protein product is CASSQDRGTRGMGQFF.

The rearrangement links TRBV7-2 to TRBJ1-2; 8 bases are shared with TRBD1. CDR1 and CDR2 (germline): SGHTA, FQGNSA. CDR3 size: 15 residues. Trimming cost V 4 bases and J 5 bases; bases outside gene matches: 9. CDR3 sequence (DNA): TGTGCCAGCAGCTCAGAGGGCGGACAGGGATATGGCTACACCTTC. Protein product: CASSSEGGQGYGYTF.